The 12 T cell receptor beta chains below all came from one sample that was sequenced in a study of regulatory T cells in long-lasting Graves disease (dated by TCRdb to about 2021). Libraries were prepared through multiplex PCR. The instrument given in TCRdb is Illumina HiSeq 4000. iRepertoire HTBI primers and Arm-PCR amplification of CDR3 regions were used to construct TCR beta libraries. TCRdb passed the public sequencing reads through fastp at Q25 and MiXCR, retaining productive beta sequences. Each entry is one CDR3 protein sequence, shown with its most common DNA and genes. The table for this sample lists 350,000 to 500,000 distinct CDR3 sequences; around 17% of them were counted only once. Of the sample, around 11% is held by the ten largest clones. The sample's time point, from its label and the paper: newly diagnosed GD, antithyroid drugs for less than 3 months. RNA was extracted from PBMCs in TRIzol for both TCR sequencing and RNA sequencing.

The same data also went into a second study, on T cells in Graves' hyperthyroidism and ophthalmopathy.

Sequences were derived from peripheral blood mononuclear cells (PBMCs), sampled at new diagnosis, from a patient treated with antithyroid drugs. Receptor source: a woman in her 30s with Graves disease. Donor details come from another sample of the same person, matched by shared clones.

In this sample, this clonotype turned up many times. This chain joins TRBV2 and TRBJ2-3; D not resolved. Germline-derived CDR1 and CDR2 are SNHLY and FYNNEI. The CDR3 loop spans 15 amino acids. The V and J ends lost 2 bases and 6 bases respectively, with 15 bases between them. DNA of the CDR3: TGTGCCAGCAGTGAATTGGGGTATTCCTCGGATACGCAGTATTTT. It translates to CASSELGYSSDTQYF. The full variable domain, in which reference TRBV2 and TRBJ2-3 provide the parts outside the CDR3, is EPEVTQTPSHQVTQMGQEVILRCVPISNHLYFYWYRQILGQKVEFLVSFYNNEISEKSEIFDDQFSVERPDGSNFTLKIRSTKLEDSAMYFCASSELGYSSDTQYFGPGTRLTVL.

This clonotype was picked up many times. The chain links TRBV30 to TRBJ1-5, with D possibly TRBD1 on 5 matching bases. The germline gives CDR1 GTSNPN, CDR2 SVGIG (reference sequence). V lost 5 bases and J lost 12, with 17 bases in between. The CDR3 length is 12 residues. DNA of the CDR3: TGTGCCTGGGATGATGGACGGGACGTCCAGCATTTT. Its protein product is CAWDDGRDVQHF.

This clonotype was found many times. The V gene is TRBV30, the J gene TRBJ2-2, with TRBD1 matching 8 bases. V lost 5 bases and J lost 0; bases outside the gene matches: 5. Per the germline V gene, CDR1 is GTSNPN and CDR2 is SVGIG (reference sequence). The CDR3 spans 15 residues. In DNA form, the CDR3 reads TGTGCCTGGCAACAGGGGGATGCGAACACCGGGGAGCTGTTTTTT. Amino acid sequence: CAWQQGDANTGELFF.

At least ten counts were recorded for this clonotype. This chain connects TRBV27 to TRBJ2-1, with TRBD2 matching 13 bases. The CDR3 extends over 15 amino acids. Trimming took 6 bases from V and 7 from J; bases not matched to a gene: 6. CDR1 and CDR2 (germline): MNHEY, SMNVEV (reference sequence). The chain's CDR3 is CASRAGTSGINEQFF. The CDR3 DNA reads as TGTGCCAGCAGGGCCGGGACTAGCGGGATAAATGAGCAGTTCTTC.

This clonotype was seen many times. The J gene is TRBJ1-6, the V gene TRBV3-1, with TRBD1 matching 11 bases. CDR3 length equals 14 residues. Germline V gene lookup returns CDR1 LGHDT and CDR2 YNNKEL (reference sequence). With 1 base clipped from V and 10 bases from J, the junction kept 0 bases outside the gene matches. In DNA, the CDR3 is TGTGCCAGCAGCCAAGGGACAGGGGGCTCACCCCTCCACTTT. Translation: CASSQGTGGSPLHF.

This clonotype occurred many times. This sequence joins TRBV20-1 and TRBJ2-7; TRBD1 matches 12 bases. After removal of 0 bases from V and 6 bases from J, the junction contained 3 bases not matched to a gene. Germline-derived CDR1 and CDR2 are DFQATT and SNEGSKA (reference sequence). This CDR3 is built from 14 residues. CDR3: CSARDRDRGREQYF. CDR3 in DNA: TGCAGTGCTAGAGACCGGGACAGGGGGCGCGAGCAGTACTTC.

This clonotype occurred many times. The gene calls are TRBV3-1 and TRBJ2-7; 10 nucleotides agree with TRBD1. This CDR3 spans 18 amino acids. Germline values: CDR1 LGHDT, CDR2 YNNKEL (reference sequence). V dropped 5 bases and J dropped 2; count of bases not matched to a gene: 15. In DNA, the CDR3 is TGTGCCAGCAGCAGCCGGACAGGGGGAGAGACCTTCCCCTACGAGCAGTACTTC. Translation gives CASSSRTGGETFPYEQYF.

In its sample, this clonotype was seen many times. The genes are TRBV2 and TRBJ1-1; 9 nucleotides line up with TRBD1. Germline V lookup: CDR1 SNHLY, CDR2 FYNNEI. The CDR3 extends over 14 amino acids. V shed 6 bases, J shed 2 bases, and the junction held 4 bases outside the gene matches. Here the CDR3 DNA reads TGTGCCAGCAGCAAGACAGGGGGAAACACTGAAGCTTTCTTT. As protein: CASSKTGGNTEAFF.

This clonotype was observed at least ten times. The rearrangement joins TRBV28 to TRBJ2-1; no definite D call. V dropped 3 bases and J dropped 0 bases, with 12 bases sitting between them. The germline V gene encodes CDR1 MDHEN and CDR2 SYDVKM. This CDR3 is 16 amino acids long. The CDR3 is CASSFQTPLSYNEQFF. The CDR3 DNA reads as TGTGCCAGCAGTTTTCAGACACCTCTCTCCTACAATGAGCAGTTCTTC. Full variable domain (rest looked up from reference TRBV28 and TRBJ2-1): DVKVTQSSRYLVKRTGEKVFLECVQDMDHENMFWYRQDPGLGLRLIYFSYDVKMKEKGDIPEGYSVSREKKERFSLILESASTNQTSMYLCASSFQTPLSYNEQFFGPGTRLTVL.

This clonotype occurred a few times. The J gene is TRBJ2-7, the V gene TRBV20-1, with 7 bases that match TRBD2. Germline assignment: CDR1 DFQATT and CDR2 SNEGSKA (reference sequence). After removal of 4 bases from V and 4 bases from J, the junction contained 13 bases not matched to a gene. The CDR3 extends over 15 amino acids. In DNA form, the CDR3 reads TGCAGTGCTACAAAACGGGAGGACCGAGGTTACGAGCAGTACTTC. Amino acids: CSATKREDRGYEQYF.

The table lists this clonotype with many counts. The chain links TRBV2 to TRBJ2-7; either TRBD1 or TRBD2 may fit D (5 bases each). The CDR3 contains 13 residues. Germline V gene sequence: CDR1 SNHLY, CDR2 FYNNEI. The germline V and J ends were trimmed by 7 bases and 2 bases, with 12 bases remaining between them. The CDR3 sequence is CASKNEGPYEQYF. The CDR3 nucleotides are TGTGCCAGCAAAAACGAGGGACCCTACGAGCAGTACTTC.

J is TRBJ2-2 and V is TRBV5-1; TRBD1 matches at 8 bases. V shed 3 bases and J 3 bases; nucleotides not matched to a gene: 7. This CDR3 contains 16 residues. Germline V gene data show CDR1 as SGHRS and CDR2 as YFSETQ. The CDR3 protein is CASSWTGLGDTGELFF. The CDR3, as DNA: TGCGCCAGCAGCTGGACAGGGCTAGGGGACACCGGGGAGCTGTTTTTT.